One and the same sample provided the 25 T cell receptor beta chains below, sequenced in a study of TIL therapy for anti-PD-1-resistant metastatic lung cancer. Time point indicated: pre-treatment sample, taken before nivolumab and TIL therapy. The immunoSEQ assay was v3. The data were produced by immunoSEQ multiplex PCR, yet TCRdb's version contains in-frame clones alone and is incomplete. The data hold under 15,000 clones, with 80% observed a single time. The sequences come from blood, collected at baseline. The receptor set was obtained from a person aged 25-85 years with non-small cell lung cancer.

This sequence joins TRBV7-2 and TRBJ2-5; TRBD2 matches at 8 bases. This CDR3 is 16 amino acids long. V shed 4 bases and J 5 bases; nucleotides not matched to a gene: 12. The germline V gene encodes CDR1 SGHTA and CDR2 FQGNSA. CDR3 loop: CASSSPGGGGGETQYF. The CDR3 DNA reads as TGTGCCAGCAGCTCTCCTGGCGGGGGCGGGGGGGAGACCCAGTACTTC.

In this sample, this clone turned up a few times. The chain uses TRBV7-2 and TRBJ1-1; D possibly corresponds to TRBD1 (5 bases). This CDR3 is 14 amino acids long. Germline CDR1 reads SGHTA; CDR2 reads FQGNSA. The V gene lost 5 bases and the J gene lost 7 bases, with 17 bases spanning the gap. CDR3 residues: CASSLGTPGREAFF. As DNA, the CDR3 is TGTGCCAGCAGCCTCGGGACGCCTGGTCGTGAAGCTTTCTTT.

Only a few counts were recorded for this clone. The chain joins TRBV30 to TRBJ2-7, with 9 bases identical to TRBD2. Germline V gives CDR1 GTSNPN, CDR2 SVGIG (reference sequence). The V gene end was trimmed by 1 base and the J gene end by 2 bases; junction bases not matched to a gene: 12. The CDR3 contains 17 residues. In DNA, the CDR3 is TGTGCCTGGAGTGCCCCTCCCAGACTAGCGGCCACCTACGAGCAGTACTTC. This encodes CAWSAPPRLAATYEQYF.

The chain recombines TRBV29-1 with TRBJ2-5, with 14 bases that match TRBD2. Looked up from germline, CDR1 is SQVTM and CDR2 is ANQGSEA. V trimming: 5 bases; J trimming: 2 bases; junction bases outside the gene matches: 7. This CDR3 region has 16 residues. CDR3 DNA sequence: TGCAGCGTTCCGGGACTAGCGGGAGTTCGTCAAGAGACCCAGTACTTC. This encodes CSVPGLAGVRQETQYF.

The chain recombines TRBV2 with TRBJ2-3, with D unclear. The CDR3 contains 15 residues. Germline V gene sequence: CDR1 SNHLY, CDR2 FYNNEI. The V end lost 2 bases, the J end lost 1 base, and 10 bases lay between the germline ends. In DNA form, the CDR3 reads TGTGCCAGCAGTGAACAGAATTGGGGCACAGATACGCAGTATTTT. It yields the protein CASSEQNWGTDTQYF. Together with reference TRBV2 and TRBJ2-3, the CDR3 gives the full variable domain: EPEVTQTPSHQVTQMGQEVILRCVPISNHLYFYWYRQILGQKVEFLVSFYNNEISEKSEIFDDQFSVERPDGSNFTLKIRSTKLEDSAMYFCASSEQNWGTDTQYFGPGTRLTVL.

About this clone: The sample contains more than one DNA sequence encoding this CDR3. The chain combines TRBV2 with TRBJ2-1; D is possibly TRBD2 (6 bases). Trimming left V 2 bases short and J 0 bases short, with 8 bases between. This CDR3 comprises 15 residues. Germline lookup yields CDR1 SNHLY and CDR2 FYNNEI. The CDR3 loop is CASSERESSYNEQFF. The CDR3 DNA reads TGTGCCAGCAGTGAACGGGAGAGCTCCTACAATGAGCAGTTCTTC.

V is TRBV19 and J is TRBJ1-5; no clear D. V dropped 5 bases and J dropped 1 base, with 12 bases sitting between them. The CDR3 length is 15 residues. CDR1 is LNHDA and CDR2 is SQIVND in the germline V gene (reference sequence). The CDR3 is CASSLPGNSNQPQHF. In DNA form, the CDR3 reads TGTGCCAGTAGTCTACCGGGAAACAGCAATCAGCCCCAGCATTTT. Full variable domain (remainder filled in from reference TRBV19 and TRBJ1-5): DGGITQSPKYLFRKEGQNVTLSCEQNLNHDAMYWYRQDPGQGLRLIYYSQIVNDFQKGDIAEGYSVSREKKESFPLTVTSAQKNPTAFYLCASSLPGNSNQPQHFGDGTRLSIL.

The chain links TRBV6-5 to TRBJ1-5; D gene ambiguous. Trimming removed 2 bases at V and 0 bases at J, with 5 bases between. Germline V gene data show CDR1 as MNHEY and CDR2 as SVGAGI. CDR3 size: 14 residues. The CDR3 DNA reads TGTGCCAGCAGTTACAAGTATAGCAATCAGCCCCAGCATTTT. It is translated as CASSYKYSNQPQHF.

This sequence joins TRBV29-1 and TRBJ1-1; D possibly corresponds to TRBD1 (6 bases). The CDR3 consists of 13 residues. V was trimmed by 7 bases and J by 0 bases, leaving 12 bases between them. Germline V gene lookup returns CDR1 SQVTM and CDR2 ANQGSEA. The CDR3, as DNA: TGCAGCGGAAACAGGGACCTGAACACTGAAGCTTTCTTT. This gives the protein CSGNRDLNTEAFF.

The V gene is TRBV15, the J gene TRBJ1-2; 7 bases align to TRBD1. V was pared by 5 bases and J by 2 bases, with 8 bases of the junction left unmatched. This CDR3 spans 15 amino acids. Germline V gives CDR1 LNHNV, CDR2 YYDKDF (reference sequence). This chain's CDR3 is CATSPPGQLNYGYTF. The CDR3 DNA reads TGTGCCACCAGCCCCCCGGGACAGTTAAACTATGGCTACACCTTC.

The rearrangement joins TRBV6-5 to TRBJ1-5, with D hard to call. Germline V lookup: CDR1 MNHEY, CDR2 SVGAGI. V was clipped by 3 bases and J by 7 bases, with 10 bases between them. The CDR3 length is 13 residues. CDR3 sequence: CASSYSAGQPQHF. Written as DNA, the CDR3 is TGTGCCAGCAGTTATTCAGCAGGACAGCCCCAGCATTTT.

The genes are TRBV7-9 and TRBJ2-1, with 7 bases identical to TRBD1. Trimming at V came to 4 bases and at J to 7 bases, leaving 10 bases not matched to a gene. The germline CDR1 and CDR2 sequences are SEHNR and FQNEAQ (reference sequence). The CDR3 length is 15 residues. The CDR3: CASSSLRDSQNEQFF. DNA for the CDR3: TGTGCCAGCAGCTCCCTCCGGGACAGTCAAAATGAGCAGTTCTTC.

The genes are TRBV2 and TRBJ2-1; 13 positions match TRBD2. Per germline, CDR1 SNHLY and CDR2 FYNNEI. CDR3 length: 15 amino acids. Losses at the gene ends were 5 bases for V and 8 bases for J; bases not matched to a gene: 6. CDR3 DNA sequence: TGTGCCAGCAGTATGGGACTAGCGGGACCCCATGAGCAGTTCTTC. Its protein is CASSMGLAGPHEQFF.

J is TRBJ1-6 and V is TRBV5-1; 10 nucleotides align to TRBD1. This CDR3 comprises 14 residues. Germline V lookup: CDR1 SGHRS, CDR2 YFSETQ. Trimming at V came to 4 bases and at J to 14 bases, leaving 9 bases not matched to a gene. In DNA, the CDR3 is TGCGCCAGCAGCCCAAGACAGGGACAGGGGTCCCTCCACTTT. Its translation is CASSPRQGQGSLHF.

The V gene is TRBV7-9, the J gene TRBJ2-7, with a possible D match to TRBD2 (5 bases). This CDR3 is built from 13 residues. V shed 7 bases and J shed 7 bases, with 17 bases lying between them. The V gene's germline CDR1 is SEHNR and CDR2 FQNEAQ (reference sequence). Here the CDR3 reads CASNLVASGEQYF. CDR3 in DNA: TGTGCCAGCAACCTAGTAGCTTCGGGGGAGCAGTACTTC. The full variable domain, rest sourced from reference TRBV7-9 and TRBJ2-7, is DTGVSQNPRHKITKRGQNVTFRCDPISEHNRLYWYRQTLGQGPEFLTYFQNEAQLEKSRLLSDRFSAERPKGSFSTLEIQRTEQGDSAMYLCASNLVASGEQYFGPGTRLTVT.

This clone was observed a handful of times. The chain carries TRBV6-5 and TRBJ2-7, with D maybe TRBD2 (6 bases). V dropped 5 bases and J dropped 7 bases, with 21 bases sitting between them. CDR3 size: 15 residues. Per germline, CDR1 MNHEY and CDR2 SVGAGI. CDR3 protein: CASSSWDSRGWEQYF. As DNA, the CDR3 is TGTGCCAGCAGTAGCTGGGACTCCCGAGGGTGGGAGCAGTACTTC.

V is TRBV30 and J is TRBJ2-7, with TRBD1 matching 8 bases. With V trimmed by 7 bases and J by 0 bases, 2 bases remained unmatched. Germline V lookup: CDR1 GTSNPN, CDR2 SVGIG (reference sequence). CDR3 length equals 12 residues. Written as DNA, the CDR3 is TGTGCCTCAGGGGGCGGCTCCTACGAGCAGTACTTC. Protein sequence: CASGGGSYEQYF.

The rearrangement joins TRBV19 to TRBJ2-1; 9 bases are a match to TRBD1. The germline gives CDR1 LNHDA, CDR2 SQIVND (reference sequence). The length of the CDR3 is 14 residues. J lost 7 bases, V lost 1 base, and 2 bases had no gene match. CDR3 nucleotides: TGTGCCAGTAGTATAGTACAGGGGGCTAATGAGCAGTTCTTC. Protein product: CASSIVQGANEQFF.

The V call is TRBV2, the J call TRBJ1-1; 11 nucleotides match TRBD1. The germline CDR1 and CDR2 sequences are SNHLY and FYNNEI. The CDR3 loop spans 14 amino acids. After removal of 4 bases from V and 4 bases from J, the junction contained 2 bases not matched to a gene. The DNA for the CDR3 is TGTGCCAGCAGTGCCGGGACAGGGGGCACTGAAGCTTTCTTT. Protein: CASSAGTGGTEAFF. Variable domain in full (rest from reference TRBV2 and TRBJ1-1): EPEVTQTPSHQVTQMGQEVILRCVPISNHLYFYWYRQILGQKVEFLVSFYNNEISEKSEIFDDQFSVERPDGSNFTLKIRSTKLEDSAMYFCASSAGTGGTEAFFGQGTRLTVV.

J is TRBJ1-3 and V is TRBV18; perhaps TRBD1 as D (6 bases). Trimming took 6 bases from V and 1 from J, leaving 19 bases between them. The CDR3 covers 17 residues. Germline CDR1 and CDR2: KGHSH and LQKENI. The CDR3 here is CASSPVPGHISGNTIYF. As DNA, the CDR3 is TGTGCCAGCTCCCCCGTTCCGGGACACATATCTGGAAACACCATATATTTT.

The rearrangement joins TRBV19 to TRBJ1-1, with D possibly being TRBD1 (5 bases). Germline loops: CDR1 LNHDA, CDR2 SQIVND (reference sequence). CDR3 length equals 16 residues. V shed 5 bases and J shed 0 bases, with 16 bases lying between them. CDR3: CASSSGRQPMNTEAFF. CDR3 nucleotides: TGTGCCAGTAGTTCGGGACGCCAACCCATGAACACTGAAGCTTTCTTT.

The J gene is TRBJ2-6, the V gene TRBV4-2; no definite D call. V was shortened by 0 bases and J by 0 bases, with 6 bases between the two germline ends. The CDR3 has 16 residues. Germline values: CDR1 LGHNA, CDR2 YNFKEQ. As DNA, the CDR3 is TGTGCCAGCAGCCAAGATTTGCCCTCTGGGGCCAACGTCCTGACTTTC. Translating gives CASSQDLPSGANVLTF.

The gene calls are TRBV11-2 and TRBJ2-3; TRBD1 agrees at 7 bases. V shed 3 bases, J shed 4 bases, and the junction held 10 bases outside the gene matches. The CDR3 runs 16 residues. Germline CDR1 and CDR2: SGHAT and FQNNGV. CDR3 bases: TGTGCCAGCAGCTTCCTGCGACAGGGCTCTCCAGATACGCAGTATTTT. Translated: CASSFLRQGSPDTQYF.

The chain employs TRBV12-5 and TRBJ2-2; 11 bases agree with TRBD1. Germline CDR1 and CDR2: LGHNT and FRNRAP. Trimming removed 6 bases from V and 2 bases from J; junction bases left unmatched: 5. The CDR3 runs 16 residues. For the CDR3, the DNA is TGTGCTAGTGGGGAGGACAGGGGGCTTAACACCGGGGAGCTGTTTTTT. Protein sequence: CASGEDRGLNTGELFF.

V and J are TRBV6-5 and TRBJ1-5; D is undetermined. CDR3 length: 15 residues. The germline CDR1 and CDR2 sequences are MNHEY and SVGAGI. V gave up 3 bases and J gave up 1 base, with 10 bases separating them. The CDR3 loop reads CASSYSPGSNQPQHF. The CDR3 DNA reads as TGTGCCAGCAGTTATTCCCCAGGCAGCAATCAGCCCCAGCATTTT.